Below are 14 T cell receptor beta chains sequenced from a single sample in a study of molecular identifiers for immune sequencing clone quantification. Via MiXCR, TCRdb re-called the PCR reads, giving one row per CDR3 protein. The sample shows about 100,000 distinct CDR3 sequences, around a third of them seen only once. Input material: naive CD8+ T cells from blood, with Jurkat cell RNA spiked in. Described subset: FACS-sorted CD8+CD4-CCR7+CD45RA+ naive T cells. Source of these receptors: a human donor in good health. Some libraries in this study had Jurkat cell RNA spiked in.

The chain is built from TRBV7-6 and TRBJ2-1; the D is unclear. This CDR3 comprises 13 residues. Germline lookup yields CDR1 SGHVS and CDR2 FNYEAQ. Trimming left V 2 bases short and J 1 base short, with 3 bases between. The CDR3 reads CASSLRSYNEQFF. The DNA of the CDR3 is TGTGCCAGCAGCTTAAGGTCCTACAATGAGCAGTTCTTC.

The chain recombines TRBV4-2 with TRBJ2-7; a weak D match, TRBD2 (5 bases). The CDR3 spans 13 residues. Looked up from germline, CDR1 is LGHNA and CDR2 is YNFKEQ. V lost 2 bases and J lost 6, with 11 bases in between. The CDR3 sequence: CASSQPRTGEQYF. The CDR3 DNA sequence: TGTGCCAGCAGCCAACCCCGGACTGGCGAGCAGTACTTC.

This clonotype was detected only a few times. Written as DNA, the CDR3 is TGTGCCAGCAGTTCCGGACTAGCGGGAGACACCGGGGAGCTGTTTTTT. It translates to CASSSGLAGDTGELFF. This chain links TRBV27 with TRBJ2-2, with 13 bases lining up with TRBD2. Germline values: CDR1 MNHEY, CDR2 SMNVEV (reference sequence). The length of the CDR3 is 16 residues. V shed 4 bases and J 3 bases; nucleotides not matched to a gene: 2.

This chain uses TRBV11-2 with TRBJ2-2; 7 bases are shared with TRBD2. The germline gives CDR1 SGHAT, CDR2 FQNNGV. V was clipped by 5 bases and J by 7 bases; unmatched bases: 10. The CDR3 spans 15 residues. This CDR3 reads CASSPLLGGDGELFF. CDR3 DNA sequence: TGTGCCAGCAGCCCTCTCTTGGGGGGGGACGGGGAGCTGTTTTTT.

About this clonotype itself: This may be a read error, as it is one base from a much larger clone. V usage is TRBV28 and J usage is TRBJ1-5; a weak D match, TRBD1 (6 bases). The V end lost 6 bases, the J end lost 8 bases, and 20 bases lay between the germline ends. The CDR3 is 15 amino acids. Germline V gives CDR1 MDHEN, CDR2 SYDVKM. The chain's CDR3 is CASSPLAFRGKPQHF. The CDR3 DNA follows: TGTGCCAGCAGCCCCCTAGCTTTCAGGGGAAAGCCCCAGCATTTT.

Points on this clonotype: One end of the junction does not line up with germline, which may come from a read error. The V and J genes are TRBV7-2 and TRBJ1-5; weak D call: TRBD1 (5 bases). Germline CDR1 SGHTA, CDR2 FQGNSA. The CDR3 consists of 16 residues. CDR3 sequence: CASSSSDSHSNQPQQF. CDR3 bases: TGTGCCAGCAGCTCATCCGACAGCCATAGCAATCAGCCCCAGCAATTT.

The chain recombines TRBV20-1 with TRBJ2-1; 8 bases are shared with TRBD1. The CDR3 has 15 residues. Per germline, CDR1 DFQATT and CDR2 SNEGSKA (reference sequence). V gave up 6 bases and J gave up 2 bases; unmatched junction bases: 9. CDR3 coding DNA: TGCAGTGCCCGGGCCAGGGGGCGAGCCTACAATGAGCAGTTCTTC. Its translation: CSARARGRAYNEQFF.

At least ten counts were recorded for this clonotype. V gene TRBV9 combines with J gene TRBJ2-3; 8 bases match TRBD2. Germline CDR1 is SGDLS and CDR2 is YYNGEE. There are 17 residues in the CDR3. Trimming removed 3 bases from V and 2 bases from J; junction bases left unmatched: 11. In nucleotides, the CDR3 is TGTGCCAGCAGCGGAGCCGGGACTAGGACGGTCACAGATACGCAGTATTTT. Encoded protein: CASSGAGTRTVTDTQYF.

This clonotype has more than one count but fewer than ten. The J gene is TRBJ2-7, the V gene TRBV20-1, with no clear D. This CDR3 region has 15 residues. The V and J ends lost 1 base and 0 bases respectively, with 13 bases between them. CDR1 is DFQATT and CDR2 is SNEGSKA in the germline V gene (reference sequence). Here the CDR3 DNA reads TGCAGTGCTAGAGTTCGACCCGGCGGCTCCTACGAGCAGTACTTC. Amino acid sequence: CSARVRPGGSYEQYF.

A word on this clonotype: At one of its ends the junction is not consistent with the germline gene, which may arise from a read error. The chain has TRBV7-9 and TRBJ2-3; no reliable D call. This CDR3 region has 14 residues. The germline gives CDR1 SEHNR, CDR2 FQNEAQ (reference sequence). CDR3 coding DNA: TGTGCCAGCAGCTTAGGCCCCAACACAGATACGCAGAATTTT. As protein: CASSLGPNTDTQNF. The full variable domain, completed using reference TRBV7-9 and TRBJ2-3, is DTGVSQNPRHKITKRGQNVTFRCDPISEHNRLYWYRQTLGQGPEFLTYFQNEAQLEKSRLLSDRFSAERPKGSFSTLEIQRTEQGDSAMYLCASSLGPNTDTQNFGPGTRLTVL.

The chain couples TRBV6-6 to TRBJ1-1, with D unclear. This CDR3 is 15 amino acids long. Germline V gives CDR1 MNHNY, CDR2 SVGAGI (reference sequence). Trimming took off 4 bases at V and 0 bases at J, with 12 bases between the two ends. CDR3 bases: TGTGCCAGCAGTTCCGCCCTCGGGGTGAACACTGAAGCTTTCTTT. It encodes CASSSALGVNTEAFF.

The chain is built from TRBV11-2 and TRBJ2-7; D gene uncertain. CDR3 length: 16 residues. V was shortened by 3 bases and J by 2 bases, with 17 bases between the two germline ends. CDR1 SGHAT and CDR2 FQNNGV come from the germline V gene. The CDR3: CASSLSLTIQTYEQYF. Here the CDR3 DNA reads TGTGCCAGCAGCTTGTCCCTCACAATCCAGACCTACGAGCAGTACTTC.

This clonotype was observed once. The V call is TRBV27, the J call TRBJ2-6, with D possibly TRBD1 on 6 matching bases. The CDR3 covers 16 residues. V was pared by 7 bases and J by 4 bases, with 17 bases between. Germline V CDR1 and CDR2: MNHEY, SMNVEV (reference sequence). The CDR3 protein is CASMAARGLGANVLTF. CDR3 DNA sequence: TGTGCCAGCATGGCAGCCAGGGGTTTGGGGGCCAACGTCCTGACTTTC.

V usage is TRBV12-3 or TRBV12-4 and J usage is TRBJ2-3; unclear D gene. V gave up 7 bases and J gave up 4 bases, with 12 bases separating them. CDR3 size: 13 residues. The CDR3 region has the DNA TGTGCCAGCACGGAATTCGAACCAGATACGCAGTATTTT. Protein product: CASTEFEPDTQYF.